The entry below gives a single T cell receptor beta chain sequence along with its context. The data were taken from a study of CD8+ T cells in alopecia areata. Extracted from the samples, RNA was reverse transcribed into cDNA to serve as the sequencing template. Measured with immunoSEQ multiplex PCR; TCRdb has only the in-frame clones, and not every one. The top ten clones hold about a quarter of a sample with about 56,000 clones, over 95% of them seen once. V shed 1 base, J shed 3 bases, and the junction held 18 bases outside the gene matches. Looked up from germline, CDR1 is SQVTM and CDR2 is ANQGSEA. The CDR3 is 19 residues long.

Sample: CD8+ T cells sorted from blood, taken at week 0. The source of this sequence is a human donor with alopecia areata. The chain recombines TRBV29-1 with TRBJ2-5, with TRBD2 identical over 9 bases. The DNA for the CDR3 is TGCAGCGTTGAAGGGTTCCCCAATCTAGCGGGGTATCGGGAAGAGACCCAGTACTTC. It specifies CSVEGFPNLAGYREETQYF. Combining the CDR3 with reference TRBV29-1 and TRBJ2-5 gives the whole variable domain SAVISQKPSRDICQRGTSLTIQCQVDSQVTMMFWYRQQPGQSLTLIATANQGSEATYESGFVIDKFPISRPNLTFSTLTVSNMSPEDSSIYLCSVEGFPNLAGYREETQYFGPGTRLLVL.